The 17 T cell receptor beta chains in this list originate from one sample, sequenced in a study of T cells after yellow fever vaccination. TCRdb processed the 5' RACE reads anew with MiXCR; each CDR3 protein has one entry. In the table there are some 350,000 distinct CDR3 sequences, more than 8.5% of which are singletons. The sequencing used PBMCs, collected on the day of the first yellow fever vaccination. The origin of the receptors is a man aged 18 to 29 who received the YFV17D yellow fever vaccine.

The chain links TRBV5-4 to TRBJ1-6; TRBD1 might be the D (6 bases). The CDR3 contains 15 residues. CDR1 and CDR2 from the germline V gene are SGHNT and YYREEE (reference sequence). V lost 0 bases and J 8 bases, leaving 12 bases between the germline ends. The CDR3 sequence is CASSLDPGEHSPLHF. In nucleotides, the CDR3 is TGTGCCAGCAGCTTGGATCCAGGGGAACATTCACCCCTCCACTTT.

This chain links TRBV7-2 with TRBJ2-3; D may match TRBD1 or TRBD2 (5 bases each). The CDR3 contains 15 residues. Trimming pared 5 bases from V and 2 bases from J, leaving 14 bases between. Germline V lookup: CDR1 SGHTA, CDR2 FQGNSA. The CDR3 is CASSAQRTPTDTQYF. As DNA, the CDR3 is TGTGCCAGCAGCGCGCAGCGGACACCCACAGATACGCAGTATTTT.

This clonotype occurred many times. V is TRBV28 and J is TRBJ2-3; TRBD2 matches 10 bases. CDR3 length: 16 residues. Germline CDR1 is MDHEN and CDR2 is SYDVKM. Unmatched junction bases numbered 7, after V lost 4 bases and J lost 3 bases. The CDR3 nucleotides read TGTGCCAGCAGTTCAAGCGGGGGGGCCGGAACAGATACGCAGTATTTT. Translating it yields CASSSSGGAGTDTQYF.

This clonotype showed up many times. The rearrangement joins TRBV12-3 or TRBV12-4 to TRBJ2-5; D is possibly TRBD2 (5 bases). The CDR3 totals 13 residues. Trimming stripped 2 bases from V and 4 bases from J, with 8 bases between. CDR3 residues: CASSLMAGETQYF. In DNA form, the CDR3 reads TGTGCCAGCAGTTTAATGGCGGGAGAGACCCAGTACTTC.

This clonotype was seen more than once but under ten times. The chain uses TRBV20-1 and TRBJ1-2, with D possibly being TRBD1 (6 bases). Germline V gene data show CDR1 as DFQATT and CDR2 as SNEGSKA (reference sequence). The length of the CDR3 is 15 residues. Trimming shortened V by 6 bases and J by 2 bases, and 19 bases separated the two germline ends. CDR3 nucleotide sequence: TGCAGTGCCCCGAGGAGGGGGGCGGAAAACTATGGCTACACCTTC. Its protein product is CSAPRRGAENYGYTF.

The V and J genes are TRBV12-3 or TRBV12-4 and TRBJ2-7; 7 bases are a match to TRBD1. The V and J ends lost 5 bases and 6 bases, in that order; junction bases with no gene match: 13. This CDR3 region has 15 residues. The CDR3 sequence: CASSATRDSQFEQYF. The CDR3 DNA is TGTGCCAGCAGTGCCACCCGGGACAGCCAATTCGAGCAGTACTTC.

This chain uses TRBV10-3 with TRBJ1-2, with D perhaps TRBD1 (6 bases). CDR3 size: 15 residues. Trimming removed 10 bases from V and 3 bases from J, with 21 bases in between. Germline V gene lookup returns CDR1 ENHRY and CDR2 SYGVKD. The chain's CDR3 is CATEEDNGGDYGYTF. The CDR3 DNA follows: TGTGCCACCGAAGAAGACAACGGGGGCGACTATGGCTACACCTTC.

This clonotype was observed at least ten times. The chain is built from TRBV20-1 and TRBJ1-4; weak D call: TRBD1 (6 bases). Germline V gene sequence: CDR1 DFQATT, CDR2 SNEGSKA (reference sequence). The CDR3 consists of 13 residues. Trimming removed 7 bases at V and 5 bases at J, with 14 bases between. CDR3 DNA: TGCAGTGGGGTGGACAGAACCAATGAAAAACTGTTTTTT. This gives the protein CSGVDRTNEKLFF.

J is TRBJ1-6 and V is TRBV5-1; D gene ambiguous. The V end lost 4 bases, the J end lost 8 bases, and 10 bases lay between the germline ends. The CDR3 spans 13 residues. Germline loops: CDR1 SGHRS, CDR2 YFSETQ. CDR3 protein: CASSQKSDSPLHF. The DNA of the CDR3 is TGCGCCAGCAGCCAGAAGAGTGATTCACCCCTCCACTTT.

This clonotype showed up just a few times. The chain is built from TRBV5-1 and TRBJ2-5; D might be TRBD2 (7 bases). CDR3 length: 15 residues. V lost 4 bases to trimming and J lost 1 base, with 14 bases between them. Germline V CDR1 and CDR2: SGHRS, YFSETQ. The CDR3: CASSARGGPQETQYF. CDR3 DNA sequence: TGCGCCAGCAGCGCGAGGGGGGGTCCCCAAGAGACCCAGTACTTC.

Of note for this clonotype: One end of the junction varies from germline; a read error may be responsible. The chain links TRBV5-1 to TRBJ2-1, with TRBD2 identical over 9 bases. The V gene's germline CDR1 is SGHRS and CDR2 YFSETQ. This CDR3 spans 16 amino acids. CDR3 region: CASSLGGAGGYNEQIF. The CDR3 DNA is TGCGCCAGCAGCCTGGGGGGAGCGGGGGGTTACAATGAGCAGATCTTC.

Ten or more counts support this clonotype. CDR3 residues: CASSFRQGANGYTF. The CDR3, as DNA: TGTGCCAGCAGCTTCCGACAGGGGGCCAATGGCTACACCTTC. The chain combines TRBV7-2 with TRBJ1-2; 10 nucleotides align to TRBD1. Germline lookup yields CDR1 SGHTA and CDR2 FQGNSA. CDR3 size: 14 residues. V lost 3 bases to trimming and J lost 6 bases; unmatched junction nucleotides: 4.

This clonotype has more than one count but fewer than ten. The rearrangement links TRBV9 to TRBJ2-7; D remains unclear. V was shortened by 0 bases and J by 3 bases, with 7 bases between the two germline ends. The CDR3 is made up of 13 amino acids. Germline values: CDR1 SGDLS, CDR2 YYNGEE. The chain's CDR3 is CASSVGDGYEQYV. The CDR3 region has the DNA TGTGCCAGCAGCGTAGGAGACGGCTACGAGCAGTACGTC.

The chain carries TRBV7-6 and TRBJ1-6, with D possibly being TRBD1 (6 bases). This CDR3 is built from 16 residues. Germline V gene data show CDR1 as SGHVS and CDR2 as FNYEAQ. With 3 bases removed from V and 7 bases from J, the gap between germline ends came to 16 bases. This CDR3 reads CASSFRPGAGNSPLHF. DNA for the CDR3: TGTGCCAGCAGCTTTAGGCCGGGGGCGGGAAATTCACCCCTCCACTTT.

The chain combines TRBV5-1 with TRBJ2-5; tentatively, D is TRBD1 or TRBD2 (5 bases each). The CDR3 is 13 amino acids. Germline V gene sequence: CDR1 SGHRS, CDR2 YFSETQ. V was shortened by 3 bases and J by 2 bases, with 8 bases between the two germline ends. CDR3 protein: CASSWDLQETQYF. The DNA of the CDR3 is TGCGCCAGCAGCTGGGACCTTCAAGAGACCCAGTACTTC.

The rearrangement joins TRBV9 to TRBJ2-4; TRBD2 aligns across 8 bases. Germline assignment: CDR1 SGDLS and CDR2 YYNGEE. CDR3 length equals 20 residues. The V segment lost 4 bases and the J segment 4 bases; nucleotides outside the gene matches: 22. CDR3 DNA sequence: TGTGCCAGCAGCCCGACTAGCGTGGGGTCCCTCGTAGCCAAAAAAAACATTCAGTACTTC. It yields the protein CASSPTSVGSLVAKKNIQYF. The entire variable domain, with the rest obtained from reference TRBV9 and TRBJ2-4, is as follows: DSGVTQTPKHLITATGQRVTLRCSPRSGDLSVYWYQQSLDQGLQFLIQYYNGEERAKGNILERFSAQQFPDLHSELNLSSLELGDSALYFCASSPTSVGSLVAKKNIQYFGAGTRLSVL.

This clonotype was recorded at least ten times. The genes are TRBV7-9 and TRBJ2-5, with D unresolved. The length of the CDR3 is 12 residues. Trimming shortened V by 4 bases and J by 4 bases, and 7 bases separated the two germline ends. Looked up from germline, CDR1 is SEHNR and CDR2 is FQNEAQ (reference sequence). CDR3 bases: TGTGCCAGCAGCTGGGCCTCAGAGACCCAGTACTTC. It codes for CASSWASETQYF.